This TCR beta chain was observed in a study of cytomegalovirus exposure and HLA in healthy donors (dated by TCRdb to about 2017). For the study in its entirety: An earlier analysis of fewer than 750 of the donors reported about 260 Gb of sequence data and approximately 120 million unique TCR beta sequences obtained from about 179 million T cells. An early release covering 500 to 750 HLA-typed donors comprised approximately 290 gigabases of sequencing data and tens of millions of unique TCR sequences. Of the 398 genotyped donors, 81% fell in the genetic ancestry cluster associated with self-reported Caucasian donors. The study aimed to test whether cataloging public T cell receptors could reveal signatures of past pathogen exposure. The T cell repertoires of several hundred subjects were profiled by immunosequencing and related to cytomegalovirus serostatus. Besides the first cohort of under 700 subjects, a separate validation cohort made up of 95 to 150 different subjects was used. To predict cytomegalovirus infection status, the study brought together high-throughput TCR immunosequencing, statistical association of individual TCRs with disease status, and machine learning. To study patterns of TCR occurrence, a later analysis re-analyzed previously published TCR beta repertoires from 600 to 750 donors and added high-resolution HLA genotyping. The later analysis used no new phenotypic data to find candidate immune exposures, relying instead on TCR beta sequences and their occurrence across donors. In an earlier analysis of a few hundred of the donors, high-throughput TCR beta sequencing was used to judge whether each TCR beta V gene segment behaved as functional or pseudogenic. Donor age, sex, ethnicity and CMV serostatus were collected together with the repertoire data. In a later genetic analysis, genome-wide SNP genotypes for about 55% of the roughly 700 donors were used, and that subset was treated as a discovery cohort. All discovery cohort repertoires had been generated on a single sequencing platform. HLA typing included class I and class II loci at four-digit resolution. The number of typed donors differed by locus: about 620-630 for A, B, C, DRB1 and DQB1; some 500 for DQA1; some 610 for DPA1; and some 470 for DPB1. Five DR-DQ haplotypes were handled as single units for association and clustering, since linkage in the cohort was strong. Across roughly 420 genotyped donors of the cohort, an average of approximately 240,000 unique TCR beta nucleotide sequences per donor were sequenced, and roughly 20% of those sequences were non-productive.

This clone was counted between two and nine times. Which antigen it targets is not known. No base qualities exist here, and no much larger clone lies one base off it. In total, 600 or so healthy bone marrow donors made up the cohort. At the time of sampling, every cohort member was nominally healthy, though immune exposures that went unrecorded were likely present. The donor tested CMV seronegative and was one of the 352 seronegative cohort members. A peripheral blood sample was provided by each donor, and peripheral blood mononuclear cells were used for TCR beta sequencing. Genomic DNA was extracted from the blood cell samples with the Qiagen DNeasy Blood Extraction Kit. Broad study findings and their caveats: Because HLA typing was missing for some donors at each locus, association tests included only the typed subset. For the cohort, immune exposure information was limited to CMV serostatus. In a later analysis, most CMV-associated TCR beta chains were found to appear HLA-restricted, with HLA associations seemingly driven largely by CMV exposure. A later genetic analysis associated a missense DCLRE1C variant with V-gene and J-gene trimming of TCR beta chains, and an independent cohort replicated the association. The cohort was sequenced for TCR beta chains only, and without alpha or paired-chain data the features that could be detected were limited. In a later analysis, HLA-associated TCR beta chains were found to be more clonally expanded and to have lower generation probabilities than equally common non-associated chains. A cluster of highly shared sequence variants was judged likely to represent a technical artifact of the sequencing pipeline. Several of the top co-occurrence clusters appeared to be linked to parvovirus B19, influenza, CMV and Epstein-Barr virus, according to a later analysis. Most TCR sequences were seen in very few donors, while some public TCRs were found in many individuals. Presence/absence analyses assumed roughly uniform sequencing depth across donors, an assumption that may not hold. In an earlier analysis of about 550 of the donors, most TCR beta V segments were observed in productive rearrangements about 87% or about 30% of the time, broadly matching IMGT annotations. A further reported finding was that TCR beta sequences accurately predicted the HLA-A and HLA-B alleles for most subjects in the first cohort. Linkage disequilibrium might explain the correlated functional status among segregating V segments, but an unknown experimental factor could not be ruled out. In the study, around 150 TCR beta chains were listed as associated with cytomegalovirus. A later analysis found that TCR association rates varied across HLA loci, with DRB1 alleles showing the most associated TCRs and HLA-C alleles the fewest. In a later genetic analysis, fewer N-insertions in productive TCRs were reported among donors in an Asian-associated ancestry cluster than the approximately 630-donor mean. Three of the identified cytomegalovirus-associated TCR beta chains were confirmed in vitro to be specific for cytomegalovirus antigens. Because the 87-base-pair reads could not distinguish some IMGT-functional V segments, including TRBV6-2 and TRBV6-3, those segments were excluded. When HLA alleles, especially DR and DQ, strongly co-occurred, TCR associations were difficult to assign to individual alleles. In both the original and validation cohorts, the classifier was reported to diagnose cytomegalovirus status with high specificity and sensitivity. Specific HLA alleles were associated with 18,000 or so TCR beta sequences at a false discovery rate of 0.05 in a later analysis. It was suggested by the authors that the approach could potentially be generalized to other disease states and immunological phenotypes. Because counts were too low, approximately 15 rarely observed V segments, including chromosome 9 orphons, were excluded from the earlier analysis of under 650 of the donors.

V is pared back by 5 bases and J by 5 bases, with 6 bases lying between the germline termini. The germline V gene (reference sequence) specifies PRHDT as CDR1 and FYEKMQ as CDR2. Including the terminal cysteine and phenylalanine, the CDR3 comprises 12 residues. Only CDR3 DNA remains: 36 bases, in frame from the first base. Receptor amplification or capture employed the immunoSEQ multiplex PCR assay. A mixture of 60 forward primers for TCR Vbeta segments and 13 reverse primers for TCR Jbeta segments was used in the multiplex PCR. The CDR3 region of rearranged TCR beta genes was amplified from genomic DNA with a multiplex PCR assay. The amplified TCR beta libraries were sequenced on the Illumina HiSeq System as 87-base-pair reads. On the authors' methods: In a later analysis, tens of millions of unique TCR beta chains were counted across the 500 to 850 repertoires, and some 10 million of these chains were shared by at least two donors. To remove PCR and sequencing errors, raw reads were error-corrected and collapsed into unique sequences using a nearest-neighbor algorithm that merged closely related sequences. CDR3 sequences were aligned to IMGT reference sequences to assign V, D and J gene segments. For a sequence to be retained, a match of at least six nucleotides was required to both a V gene segment and a J gene segment. A rearrangement was called productive if the CDR3 had no stop codons and remained in frame with V and J, and every other rearrangement was called non-productive. Following IMGT convention, CDR3 was defined as the stretch from the second conserved V-encoded cysteine to the conserved J-encoded phenylalanine. In an earlier analysis of around 600 of the donors, sequences lacking an unambiguous match to a single V gene segment were excluded. An earlier analysis of a few hundred of the donors called V segments functional above 56.7% productive rearrangements and segregating when the between-donor standard deviation exceeded 5%. A statistical classification framework was built for diagnosing cytomegalovirus status from the catalog of TCR beta chain sequences. V and J gene assignment, in a later analysis, came from comparing TCR nucleotide sequences with IMGT/GENE-DB human TR gene sequences. A later analysis assigned CDR3 sequences and most-parsimonious VDJ recombination scenarios with the TCRdist pipeline. In a later analysis, each TCR beta chain was defined by its CDR3 amino acid sequence together with its V-gene family, and reads without a unique V-gene family were excluded. To address suspected cross-contamination and a sequencing artifact, a later analysis removed under 600 highly shared, low-generation-probability nucleotide sequences. In a later analysis, a clonal expansion index was calculated for each public chain from normalized within-repertoire ranks of inferred template counts. In a later analysis, generation probabilities were computed with a VDJ recombination model fitted to out-of-frame rearrangements, and the resulting probabilities were checked against IGoR. In a later analysis, hypergeometric tests were used to score TCR-TCR, TCR-HLA and TCR-CMV co-occurrence, with a repertoire-size bias correction applied to TCR pairs. To estimate false discovery rates, a later analysis permuted the HLA or CMV assignments 20 times. In a later analysis, co-occurring TCRs were grouped using DBSCAN, and TCRdist sequence similarity was added for clustering within HLA-allele-positive subsets. For co-occurrence clustering, repertoires with fewer than 30,000 or more than 120,000 public chains were excluded, along with 4 to 6 repertoires with anomalous nucleotide sharing. TCRdb's version of the immuneACCESS table is confined to in-frame rearrangements and falls short of the full clone set. An unresolved V gene accounts for under half of the shortfall where checked; the remainder is of unknown origin. V and J calls plus clone size are reproduced from that table; the DNA served to infer D and trimming. This sample comprises under 200,000 clones, 75% of them detected only once. The ten largest clonotypes hold less than 5% of the sample.

The sample consisted of PBMCs. The chain was built from TRBV13 and TRBJ2-2; too little of a D gene remains to name it. The sequence was collected from a male donor in good health and CMV-seronegative. In nucleotide form, the sequence is TGTGCCAGCAGCGACACTACCGGGGAGCTGTTTTTT. This is translated as CASSDTTGELFF.